This passage covers 2 T cell receptor beta chains from one sample sequenced in a study of identifying expanded T cells in peripheral blood. Method: immunoSEQ multiplex PCR; TCRdb's copy keeps in-frame clones and lacks some. Here the sample spans approximately 97,000 clones, approximately 88% being singletons. Sequencing used blood. Every receptor here comes from a person aged 18 to 69 in good health.

V usage is TRBV6-5 and J usage is TRBJ2-7, with D possibly being TRBD1 (6 bases). Looked up from germline, CDR1 is MNHEY and CDR2 is SVGAGI. V gave up 7 bases and J gave up 3 bases, with 13 bases separating them. CDR3 length: 13 amino acids. The CDR3 bases are TGTGCCAGCACCGAATTAGGGGGCTACGAGCAGTACTTC. Its protein product is CASTELGGYEQYF.

J is TRBJ1-3 and V is TRBV4-1; D perhaps matches TRBD1 (6 bases). Trimming pared 0 bases from V and 1 base from J, leaving 10 bases between. Germline V gene data show CDR1 as MGHRA and CDR2 as YSYEKL. The CDR3 contains 16 residues. CDR3 nucleotides: TGCGCCAGCAGCCAAGATGTGCAGGGGTCTGGAAACACCATATATTTT. Encoded protein: CASSQDVQGSGNTIYF.